What follows are 18 T cell receptor beta chains derived from one specimen sequenced in a study of identifying expanded T cells in peripheral blood. Sequencing was performed with immunoSEQ multiplex PCR; in TCRdb, only in-frame clones are kept and a portion is missing. Of about 52,000 clones in the sample, approximately 86% were seen once. The sample taken for sequencing was blood. The receptors shown here come from a person aged 18 to 70 in good health.

The chain recombines TRBV19 with TRBJ1-1, with a tentative D call TRBD1 (6 bases). This CDR3 is 15 amino acids long. The V end lost 5 bases, the J end lost 3 bases, and 16 bases lay between the germline ends. Germline assignment: CDR1 LNHDA and CDR2 SQIVND (reference sequence). The CDR3 DNA is TGTGCCAGTAGTGGGTCACAGGGTCGGGACACTGAAGCTTTCTTT. It codes for CASSGSQGRDTEAFF.

The genes are TRBV7-8 and TRBJ2-7; perhaps TRBD2 as D (6 bases). CDR1 is SGHVS, CDR2 FQNEAQ, per germline. This CDR3 is built from 13 residues. The V end lost 4 bases, the J end lost 4 bases, and 11 bases lay between the germline ends. CDR3 sequence reads: CASSSLAGYEQYV. Written as DNA, the CDR3 is TGTGCCAGCAGCTCCCTTGCGGGGTACGAGCAGTACGTC.

This chain connects TRBV15 to TRBJ2-1, with 8 bases lining up with TRBD2. Germline CDR1 is LNHNV and CDR2 is YYDKDF (reference sequence). The CDR3 covers 14 residues. V lost 8 bases to trimming and J lost 7 bases; unmatched junction nucleotides: 10. CDR3 DNA: TGTGCCACCCGTGATCCGGGGGGGAGTAATGAGCAGTTCTTC. This encodes CATRDPGGSNEQFF.

The chain has TRBV6-6 and TRBJ2-7; no clear D gene. CDR1 and CDR2 (germline): MNHNY, SVGAGI (reference sequence). The CDR3 has 12 residues. The ends were cut back, 5 bases at V and 4 bases at J, with 9 bases in the middle. CDR3 DNA sequence: TGTGCCAGCAGTCAGACCCAGTACGAGCAGTACTTC. Translating it yields CASSQTQYEQYF.

This clone showed up just a few times. Other DNA sequences in the same sample also yield this CDR3. V gene TRBV18 combines with J gene TRBJ1-6; the match to TRBD1 covers 7 bases. The J segment lost 7 bases and the V segment lost 1 base, leaving 1 base of the junction unmatched. The CDR3 contains 14 residues. The germline gives CDR1 KGHSH, CDR2 LQKENI. The CDR3 DNA follows: TGTGCCAGCTCACCACAGGGGGCGAATTCACCCCTCCACTTT. Amino acid sequence: CASSPQGANSPLHF.

The J gene is TRBJ2-7, the V gene TRBV7-8; 9 positions match TRBD1. With 5 bases clipped from V and 2 bases from J, the junction kept 7 bases outside the gene matches. This CDR3 is built from 15 residues. Germline CDR1 and CDR2: SGHVS and FQNEAQ. CDR3 DNA: TGTGCCAGCAGCCACGGGACAGGGAGTACCTACGAGCAGTACGTC. This codes for CASSHGTGSTYEQYV.

The chain is built from TRBV18 and TRBJ2-1; D uncertain. Deletions cut 5 bases from V and 0 bases from J, with 20 bases between. CDR1 is KGHSH, CDR2 LQKENI, per germline. This CDR3 has 18 amino acids. CDR3 nucleotides: TGTGCCAGCTCATCTATCTCGACGCTCGCGCTCTCCTACAATGAGCAGTTCTTC. Its protein product is CASSSISTLALSYNEQFF.

The chain combines TRBV6-6 with TRBJ2-7; D unresolved. Germline loops: CDR1 MNHNY, CDR2 SVGAGI (reference sequence). The CDR3 totals 14 residues. The V gene lost 4 bases and the J gene lost 0 bases, with 10 bases spanning the gap. The DNA of the CDR3 is TGTGCCAGCAGTTCCTCCTCGTTCTCCTACGAGCAGTACTTC. Protein sequence: CASSSSSFSYEQYF.

In nucleotides, the CDR3 is TGTGCCAGCAGTTTGGAGGCTGGGGGGCCAATTTATGGCTACACCTTC. It is translated as CASSLEAGGPIYGYTF. The genes are TRBV27 and TRBJ1-2, with D tentatively TRBD1 (6 bases). The V and J ends lost 3 bases and 5 bases respectively, with 19 bases between them. CDR1 MNHEY and CDR2 SMNVEV come from the germline V gene (reference sequence). This CDR3 is 16 amino acids long.

This clone appeared a few times. The genes are TRBV27 and TRBJ1-5; D call uncertain. This CDR3 has 15 residues. The germline CDR1 and CDR2 sequences are MNHEY and SMNVEV (reference sequence). Trimming shortened V by 8 bases and J by 7 bases, and 21 bases separated the two germline ends. CDR3 DNA: TGTGCCAGCGCCCTGGCCGCGGCACCAGACCAGCCCCAGCATTTT. This sequence encodes CASALAAAPDQPQHF.

In its sample, this clone was seen once. This sequence joins TRBV5-4 and TRBJ2-7; D tentatively fits TRBD1 or TRBD2 (5 bases each). The germline V and J ends were trimmed by 3 bases and 1 base, with 11 bases remaining between them. From germline, CDR1 is SGHNT and CDR2 YYREEE (reference sequence). The CDR3 length is 14 residues. The CDR3 is CASSWDGDSYEQYF. CDR3 sequence (DNA): TGTGCCAGCAGCTGGGACGGCGATTCCTACGAGCAGTACTTC.

This sequence joins TRBV6-1 and TRBJ2-7, with unresolved D. V was shortened by 0 bases and J by 5 bases, with 8 bases between the two germline ends. Germline V gene data show CDR1 as MNHNS and CDR2 as SASEGT. The CDR3 runs 13 residues. In nucleotides, the CDR3 is TGTGCCAGCAGTGAAGCGCTCCGGGACGAGCAGTACGTC. Translating gives CASSEALRDEQYV.

CDR3 sequence: CASSSEGSRTEAFF. For the CDR3, the DNA is TGCGCCAGCAGCTCGGAGGGGTCGAGGACTGAAGCTTTCTTT. V and J are TRBV5-1 and TRBJ1-1; possible D gene TRBD1, 5 bases. CDR3 length: 14 residues. V lost 3 bases and J lost 5, with 14 bases in between. Germline V lookup: CDR1 SGHRS, CDR2 YFSETQ.

In nucleotides, the CDR3 is TGTGCCAGCAGTGAATTTGGACTAGCGGGGTCCGGCGGGGAGCTGTTTTTT. Its translation is CASSEFGLAGSGGELFF. The rearrangement links TRBV2 to TRBJ2-2, with TRBD2 identical over 12 bases. With V trimmed by 2 bases and J by 7 bases, 8 bases remained unmatched. The CDR3 totals 17 residues. Germline assignment: CDR1 SNHLY and CDR2 FYNNEI. The full variable domain, rest sourced from reference TRBV2 and TRBJ2-2, is EPEVTQTPSHQVTQMGQEVILRCVPISNHLYFYWYRQILGQKVEFLVSFYNNEISEKSEIFDDQFSVERPDGSNFTLKIRSTKLEDSAMYFCASSEFGLAGSGGELFFGEGSRLTVL.

The chain joins TRBV5-1 to TRBJ2-7; TRBD1 matches at 10 bases. The CDR3 is made up of 15 amino acids. Germline V gene lookup returns CDR1 SGHRS and CDR2 YFSETQ. V lost 3 bases, J lost 3 bases, and 6 bases stayed unmatched. The CDR3 DNA sequence: TGCGCCAGCAGCTCATCCGGGACAGGGGACTACGAGCAGTACTTC. Its protein product is CASSSSGTGDYEQYF.

The chain is built from TRBV9 and TRBJ1-1; 8 bases are a match to TRBD1. V trimming: 2 bases; J trimming: 4 bases; junction bases outside the gene matches: 7. There are 15 residues in the CDR3. The germline gives CDR1 SGDLS, CDR2 YYNGEE. CDR3 nucleotides: TGTGCCAGCAGCGTGACGGACAGGGTAGGCACTGAAGCTTTCTTT. This sequence encodes CASSVTDRVGTEAFF.

This clone was seen a few times. The chain combines TRBV18 with TRBJ1-1; no definite D call. Trimming removed 4 bases from V and 5 bases from J, with 5 bases in between. The CDR3 totals 11 residues. CDR1 is KGHSH, CDR2 LQKENI, per germline. In nucleotides, the CDR3 is TGTGCCAGCTCACTGACTACTGAAGCTTTCTTT. Translation gives CASSLTTEAFF.

This chain uses TRBV27 with TRBJ1-2; perhaps TRBD1 as D (6 bases). Germline lookup yields CDR1 MNHEY and CDR2 SMNVEV (reference sequence). Trimming removed 7 bases at V and 8 bases at J, with 20 bases between. This CDR3 region has 14 residues. The CDR3 DNA sequence: TGTGCCAGCATGGGGGCCGGAAAAGGGGTAGGCTACACCTTC. This codes for CASMGAGKGVGYTF.